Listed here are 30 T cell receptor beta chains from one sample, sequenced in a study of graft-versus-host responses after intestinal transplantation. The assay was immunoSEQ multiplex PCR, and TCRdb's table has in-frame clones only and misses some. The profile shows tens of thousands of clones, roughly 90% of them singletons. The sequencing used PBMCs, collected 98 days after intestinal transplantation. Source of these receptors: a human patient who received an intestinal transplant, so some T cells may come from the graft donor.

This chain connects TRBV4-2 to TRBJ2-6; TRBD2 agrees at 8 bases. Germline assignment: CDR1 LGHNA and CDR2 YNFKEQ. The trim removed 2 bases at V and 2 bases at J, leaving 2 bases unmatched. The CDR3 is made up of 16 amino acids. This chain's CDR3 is CASSQRAGAGANVLTF. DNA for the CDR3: TGTGCCAGCAGCCAACGAGCGGGGGCTGGGGCCAACGTCCTGACTTTC.

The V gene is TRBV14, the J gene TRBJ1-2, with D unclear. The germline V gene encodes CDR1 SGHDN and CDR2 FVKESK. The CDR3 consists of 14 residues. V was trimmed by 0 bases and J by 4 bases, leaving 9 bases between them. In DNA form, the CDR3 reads TGTGCCAGCAGCCAAGACCCCGGAATCTATGGCTACACCTTC. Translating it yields CASSQDPGIYGYTF.

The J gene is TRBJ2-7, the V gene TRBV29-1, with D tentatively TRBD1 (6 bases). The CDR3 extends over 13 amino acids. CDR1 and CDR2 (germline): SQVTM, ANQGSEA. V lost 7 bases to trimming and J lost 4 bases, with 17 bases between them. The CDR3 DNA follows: TGCAGCGCCACGACAGGTTGGGGGTACGAGCAGTACTTC. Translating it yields CSATTGWGYEQYF.

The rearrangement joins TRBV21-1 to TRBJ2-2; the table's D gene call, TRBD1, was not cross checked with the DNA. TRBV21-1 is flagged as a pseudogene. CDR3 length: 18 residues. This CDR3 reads CASSKQPTTLMNTGELFF. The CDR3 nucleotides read TGTGCCAGCAGCAAACAACCGACAACTTTAATGAACACCGGGGAGCTGTTTTTT.

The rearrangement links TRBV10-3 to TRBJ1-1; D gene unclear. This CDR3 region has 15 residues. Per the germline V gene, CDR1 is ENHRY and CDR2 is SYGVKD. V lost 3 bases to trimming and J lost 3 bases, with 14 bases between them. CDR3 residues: CAISDPTSGYTEAFF. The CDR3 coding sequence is TGTGCCATCAGTGATCCCACCTCAGGTTACACTGAAGCTTTCTTT.

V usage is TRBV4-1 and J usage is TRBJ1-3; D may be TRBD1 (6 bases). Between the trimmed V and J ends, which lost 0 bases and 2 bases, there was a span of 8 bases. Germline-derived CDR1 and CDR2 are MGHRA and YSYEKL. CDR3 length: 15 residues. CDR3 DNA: TGCGCCAGCAGCCAAGAACCAGGGGCTGGAAACACCATATATTTT. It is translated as CASSQEPGAGNTIYF.

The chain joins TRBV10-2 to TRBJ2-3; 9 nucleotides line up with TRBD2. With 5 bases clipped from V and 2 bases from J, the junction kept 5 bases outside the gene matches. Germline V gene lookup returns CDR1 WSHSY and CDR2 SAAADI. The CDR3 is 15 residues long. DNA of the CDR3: TGCGCCAGCAGTTCGGCGGGAGGGGACACAGATACGCAGTATTTT. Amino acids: CASSSAGGDTDTQYF.

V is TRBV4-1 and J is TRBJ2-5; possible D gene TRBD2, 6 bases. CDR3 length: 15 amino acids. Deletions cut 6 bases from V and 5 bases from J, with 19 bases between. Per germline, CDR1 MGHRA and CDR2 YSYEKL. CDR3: CASRFGGRRAETQYF. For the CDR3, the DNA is TGCGCCAGCAGGTTTGGTGGGCGGAGGGCTGAGACCCAGTACTTC.

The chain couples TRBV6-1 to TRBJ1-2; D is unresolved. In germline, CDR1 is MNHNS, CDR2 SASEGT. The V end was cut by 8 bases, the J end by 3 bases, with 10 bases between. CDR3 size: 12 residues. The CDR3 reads CASAGVYYGYTF. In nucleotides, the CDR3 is TGTGCCAGCGCTGGTGTATACTATGGCTACACCTTC.

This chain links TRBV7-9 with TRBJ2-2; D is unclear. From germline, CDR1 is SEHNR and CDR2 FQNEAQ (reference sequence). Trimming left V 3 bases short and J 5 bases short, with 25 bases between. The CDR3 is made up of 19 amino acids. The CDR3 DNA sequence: TGTGCCAGCAGCTTCCCTGGGCTACCTCTAGAGCTTGGAACCGGGGAGCTGTTTTTT. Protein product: CASSFPGLPLELGTGELFF.

The CDR3 sequence is CASSLAPGDVNTEAFF. CDR3 nucleotides: TGTGCCAGCAGCTTGGCCCCGGGAGACGTGAACACTGAAGCTTTCTTT. V usage is TRBV5-4 and J usage is TRBJ1-1; D is ambiguous. Germline lookup yields CDR1 SGHNT and CDR2 YYREEE (reference sequence). The V gene lost 0 bases and the J gene lost 0 bases, with 12 bases spanning the gap. The CDR3 has 16 residues. Using reference TRBV5-4 and TRBJ1-1 for the parts outside the CDR3, the full variable domain is ETGVTQSPTHLIKTRGQQVTLRCSSQSGHNTVSWYQQALGQGPQFIFQYYREEENGRGNFPPRFSGLQFPNYSSELNVNALELDDSALYLCASSLAPGDVNTEAFFGQGTRLTVV.

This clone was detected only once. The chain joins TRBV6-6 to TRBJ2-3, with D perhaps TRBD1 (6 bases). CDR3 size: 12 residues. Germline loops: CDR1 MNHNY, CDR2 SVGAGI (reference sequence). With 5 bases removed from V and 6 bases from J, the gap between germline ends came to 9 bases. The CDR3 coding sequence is TGTGCCAGCAGTCTCGACAGGGATACGCAGTATTTT. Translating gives CASSLDRDTQYF.

The CDR3 sequence is CASSPLSASTDTQYF. The CDR3 coding sequence is TGTGCCAGCAGCCCGCTAAGCGCTAGCACAGATACGCAGTATTTT. This chain uses TRBV27 with TRBJ2-3; D is unresolved. Germline V CDR1 and CDR2: MNHEY, SMNVEV (reference sequence). The CDR3 is 15 residues long. Trimming took 6 bases from V and 0 from J, leaving 13 bases between them.

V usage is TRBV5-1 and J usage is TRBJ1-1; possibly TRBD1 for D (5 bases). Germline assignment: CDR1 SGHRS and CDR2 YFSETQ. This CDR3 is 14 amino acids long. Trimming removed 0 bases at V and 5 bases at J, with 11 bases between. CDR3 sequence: CASSLVFEGTEAFF. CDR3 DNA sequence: TGCGCCAGCAGCTTGGTGTTCGAGGGGACTGAAGCTTTCTTT.

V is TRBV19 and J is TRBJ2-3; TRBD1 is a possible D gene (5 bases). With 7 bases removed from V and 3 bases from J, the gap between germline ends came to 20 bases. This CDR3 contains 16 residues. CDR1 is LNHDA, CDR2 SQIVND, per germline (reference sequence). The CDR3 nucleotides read TGTGCCAGTACCCAACGGGCAGGGTTAGTTACAGATACGCAGTATTTT. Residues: CASTQRAGLVTDTQYF.

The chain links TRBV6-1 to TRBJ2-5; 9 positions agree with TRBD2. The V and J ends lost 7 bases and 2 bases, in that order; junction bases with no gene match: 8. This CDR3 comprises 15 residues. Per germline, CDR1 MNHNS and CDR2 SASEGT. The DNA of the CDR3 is TGTGCCAGCAACTACCTAGCGGGGACACAAGAGACCCAGTACTTC. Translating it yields CASNYLAGTQETQYF.

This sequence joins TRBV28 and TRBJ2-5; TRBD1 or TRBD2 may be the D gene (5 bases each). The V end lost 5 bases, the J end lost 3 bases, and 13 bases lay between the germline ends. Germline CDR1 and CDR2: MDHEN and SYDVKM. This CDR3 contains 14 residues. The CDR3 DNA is TGTGCCAGCAGTCAGGCCGGGACCAAAGAGACCCAGTACTTC. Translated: CASSQAGTKETQYF.

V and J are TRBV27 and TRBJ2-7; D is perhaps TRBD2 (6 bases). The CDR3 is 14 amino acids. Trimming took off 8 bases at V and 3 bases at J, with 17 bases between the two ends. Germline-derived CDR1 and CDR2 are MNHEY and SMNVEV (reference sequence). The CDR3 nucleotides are TGTGCCAGCTCCCTTCGGGGGACCAACTACGAGCAGTACTTC. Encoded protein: CASSLRGTNYEQYF.

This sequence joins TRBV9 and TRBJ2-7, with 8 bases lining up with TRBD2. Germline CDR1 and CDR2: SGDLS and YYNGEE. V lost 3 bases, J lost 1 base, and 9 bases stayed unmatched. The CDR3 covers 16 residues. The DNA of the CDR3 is TGTGCCAGCAGCGCCGCCTATAGCGGGGCTTCCTACGAGCAGTACTTC. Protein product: CASSAAYSGASYEQYF.

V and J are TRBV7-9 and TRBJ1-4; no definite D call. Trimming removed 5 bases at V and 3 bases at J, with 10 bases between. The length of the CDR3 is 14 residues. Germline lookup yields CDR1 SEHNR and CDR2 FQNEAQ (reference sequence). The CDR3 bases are TGTGCCAGCAGCCGGCGCCAGGCTAATGAAAAACTGTTTTTT. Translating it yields CASSRRQANEKLFF.

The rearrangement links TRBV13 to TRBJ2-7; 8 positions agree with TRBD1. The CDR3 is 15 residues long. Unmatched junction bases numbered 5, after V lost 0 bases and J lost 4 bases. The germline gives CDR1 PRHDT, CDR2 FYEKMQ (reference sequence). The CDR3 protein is CASSLGGTGRYEQYF. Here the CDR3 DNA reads TGTGCCAGCAGCTTAGGAGGGACAGGCAGGTACGAGCAGTACTTC.

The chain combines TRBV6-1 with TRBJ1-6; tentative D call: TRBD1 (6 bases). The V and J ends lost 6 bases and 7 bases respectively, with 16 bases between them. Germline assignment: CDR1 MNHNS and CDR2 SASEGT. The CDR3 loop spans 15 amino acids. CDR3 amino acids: CASRYLQGGNSPLHF. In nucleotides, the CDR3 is TGTGCCAGCAGGTATTTACAGGGCGGAAATTCACCCCTCCACTTT.

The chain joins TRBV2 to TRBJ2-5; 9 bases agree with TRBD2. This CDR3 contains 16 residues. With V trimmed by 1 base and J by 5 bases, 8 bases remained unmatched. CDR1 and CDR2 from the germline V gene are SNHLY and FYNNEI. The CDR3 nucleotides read TGTGCCAGCAGTGAAGAGGGGACTAGCTTTCTTGAGACCCAGTACTTC. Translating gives CASSEEGTSFLETQYF.

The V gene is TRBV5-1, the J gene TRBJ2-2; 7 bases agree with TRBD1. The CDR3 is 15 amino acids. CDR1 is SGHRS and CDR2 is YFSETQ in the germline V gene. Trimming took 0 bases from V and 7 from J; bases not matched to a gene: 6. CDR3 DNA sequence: TGCGCCAGCAGCTTGGCCCAGACAGGGAGCGGGGAGCTGTTTTTT. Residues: CASSLAQTGSGELFF.

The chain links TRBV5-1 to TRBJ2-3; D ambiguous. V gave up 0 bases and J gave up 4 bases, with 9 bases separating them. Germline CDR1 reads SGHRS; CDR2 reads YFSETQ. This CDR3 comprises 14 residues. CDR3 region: CASSLAGYADTQYF. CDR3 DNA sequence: TGCGCCAGCAGCTTGGCCGGGTACGCAGATACGCAGTATTTT.

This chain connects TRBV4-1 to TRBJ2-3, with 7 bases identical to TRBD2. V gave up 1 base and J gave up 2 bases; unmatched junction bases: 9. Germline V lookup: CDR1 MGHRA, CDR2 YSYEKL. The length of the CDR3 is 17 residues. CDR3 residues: CASSQALRLAVTDTQYF. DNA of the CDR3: TGCGCCAGCAGCCAAGCCCTCAGACTAGCAGTCACAGATACGCAGTATTTT.

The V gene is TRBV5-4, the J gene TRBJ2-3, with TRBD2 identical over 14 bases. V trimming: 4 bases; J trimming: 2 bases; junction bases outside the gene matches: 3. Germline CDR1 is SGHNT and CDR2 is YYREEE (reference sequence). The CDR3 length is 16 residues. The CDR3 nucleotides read TGTGCCAGCAGCCGGACTAGCGGGGGGTACACAGATACGCAGTATTTT. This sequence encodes CASSRTSGGYTDTQYF.

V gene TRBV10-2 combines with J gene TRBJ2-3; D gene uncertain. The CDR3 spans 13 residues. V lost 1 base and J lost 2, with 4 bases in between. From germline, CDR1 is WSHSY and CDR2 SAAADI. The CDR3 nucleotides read TGCGCCAGCAGTGAGTTTAACACAGATACGCAGTATTTT. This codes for CASSEFNTDTQYF.

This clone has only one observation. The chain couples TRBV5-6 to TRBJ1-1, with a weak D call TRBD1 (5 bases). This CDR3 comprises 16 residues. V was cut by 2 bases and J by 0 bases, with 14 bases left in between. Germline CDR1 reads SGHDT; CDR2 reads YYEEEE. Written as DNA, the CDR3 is TGTGCCAGCAGCTTCTCGGGGGACGGGTTGAACACTGAAGCTTTCTTT. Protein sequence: CASSFSGDGLNTEAFF.

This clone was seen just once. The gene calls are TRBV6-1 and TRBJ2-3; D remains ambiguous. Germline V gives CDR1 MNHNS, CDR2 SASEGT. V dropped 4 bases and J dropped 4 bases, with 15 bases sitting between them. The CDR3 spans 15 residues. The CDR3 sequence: CASSARTSQADTQYF. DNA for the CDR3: TGTGCCAGCAGTGCTCGGACGAGCCAGGCAGATACGCAGTATTTT.